These 30 T cell receptor beta chains came from one sample sequenced in a study of OX40 agonist ivuxolimab in advanced cancers. This table comes from immunoSEQ multiplex PCR, and its TCRdb copy is limited to in-frame clones, with some not included. Here the sample spans about 84,000 clones, approximately 80% being singletons. The sequencing here drew on CD4+ or CD8+ T cells sorted from blood, taken in a trial of the OX40 agonist ivuxolimab. The receptor set was obtained from an adult with an advanced solid tumor such as melanoma, head and neck, liver or kidney cancer.

This chain connects TRBV2 to TRBJ1-5, with a possible D match to TRBD1 (6 bases). The CDR3 length is 16 residues. Germline CDR1 SNHLY, CDR2 FYNNEI. V lost 5 bases and J lost 4, with 18 bases in between. The CDR3 is CASSPGPGHTNQPQHF. The CDR3 nucleotides are TGTGCCAGCAGTCCCGGACCGGGACACACTAATCAGCCCCAGCATTTT.

The chain combines TRBV7-2 with TRBJ2-1, with 11 bases that match TRBD2. This CDR3 is built from 13 residues. Germline lookup yields CDR1 SGHTA and CDR2 FQGNSA. V shed 5 bases, J shed 7 bases, and the junction held 1 base outside the gene matches. This chain's CDR3 is CASSTSGGNEQFF. Written as DNA, the CDR3 is TGTGCCAGCAGCACTAGCGGGGGTAATGAGCAGTTCTTC.

The rearrangement joins TRBV28 to TRBJ2-3, with 7 nucleotides matching TRBD2. The germline V gene encodes CDR1 MDHEN and CDR2 SYDVKM. The V gene end was trimmed by 6 bases and the J gene end by 5 bases; junction bases not matched to a gene: 8. The CDR3 is 14 residues long. The CDR3 here is CASRPPGGVDTQYF. The CDR3 DNA follows: TGTGCCAGCAGACCACCTGGGGGGGTAGATACGCAGTATTTT. Full variable domain (remainder filled in from reference TRBV28 and TRBJ2-3): DVKVTQSSRYLVKRTGEKVFLECVQDMDHENMFWYRQDPGLGLRLIYFSYDVKMKEKGDIPEGYSVSREKKERFSLILESASTNQTSMYLCASRPPGGVDTQYFGPGTRLTVL.

This chain joins TRBV7-2 and TRBJ2-1; D might be TRBD1 (5 bases). The germline gives CDR1 SGHTA, CDR2 FQGNSA. Trimming pared 3 bases from V and 2 bases from J, leaving 14 bases between. The CDR3 extends over 16 amino acids. The CDR3 here is CASSLAQGAPYNEQFF. The CDR3 nucleotides are TGTGCCAGCAGCTTGGCGCAGGGTGCCCCCTACAATGAGCAGTTCTTC. Looking up the rest from reference TRBV7-2 and TRBJ2-1 gives the full variable domain: GAGVSQSPSNKVTEKGKDVELRCDPISGHTALYWYRQSLGQGLEFLIYFQGNSAPDKSGLPSDRFSAERTGGSVSTLTIQRTQQEDSAVYLCASSLAQGAPYNEQFFGPGTRLTVL.

This chain links TRBV7-9 with TRBJ2-1; TRBD1 matches at 8 bases. The CDR3 loop spans 16 amino acids. Germline lookup yields CDR1 SEHNR and CDR2 FQNEAQ (reference sequence). V was pared by 5 bases and J by 1 base, with 7 bases of the junction left unmatched. CDR3 DNA: TGTGCCAGCAGCGTCGAGTGGACAGGGTCCTACAATGAGCAGTTCTTC. Its translation is CASSVEWTGSYNEQFF.

The genes are TRBV7-9 and TRBJ2-3; D perhaps matches TRBD1 (7 bases). This CDR3 region has 16 residues. Per the germline V gene, CDR1 is SEHNR and CDR2 is FQNEAQ (reference sequence). Trimming took 1 base from V and 4 from J, leaving 15 bases between them. CDR3 DNA sequence: TGTGCCAGCAGCTTAGTGCGACAGGGAGGTCCAGATACGCAGTATTTT. Translated, it gives CASSLVRQGGPDTQYF.

The V and J genes are TRBV27 and TRBJ1-2, with D possibly TRBD1 on 6 matching bases. The CDR3 sequence is 14 residues long. Trimming stripped 5 bases from V and 0 bases from J, with 10 bases between. CDR1 is MNHEY and CDR2 is SMNVEV in the germline V gene (reference sequence). The CDR3 spells CASSDRRANYGYTF. The CDR3 DNA reads as TGTGCCAGCAGTGACAGGAGAGCTAACTATGGCTACACCTTC.

The V and J genes are TRBV4-2 and TRBJ2-3, with TRBD2 identical over 8 bases. V was clipped by 0 bases and J by 6 bases; unmatched bases: 14. This CDR3 spans 18 amino acids. The germline V gene has CDR1 LGHNA and CDR2 YNFKEQ. The CDR3 region has the DNA TGTGCCAGCAGCCAAGATAACCTCCTAGCGGGCTTAGGGGATACGCAGTATTTT. This sequence encodes CASSQDNLLAGLGDTQYF.

To note about this clone: Within the sample, other DNA sequences also encode this same CDR3. The chain carries TRBV6-5 and TRBJ1-1; D remains ambiguous. The CDR3 length is 13 residues. CDR1 and CDR2 from the germline V gene are MNHEY and SVGAGI. V was clipped by 5 bases and J by 5 bases, with 12 bases between them. The chain's CDR3 is CASSRTSGTEAFF. CDR3 bases: TGTGCCAGCAGTCGGACTTCTGGTACTGAAGCTTTCTTT.

The chain combines TRBV7-2 with TRBJ2-5; the match to TRBD2 covers 8 bases. The CDR3 sequence is 14 residues long. In germline, CDR1 is SGHTA, CDR2 FQGNSA. V lost 6 bases and J lost 7; bases outside the gene matches: 10. The CDR3: CASRPPGLEGTQYF. CDR3 bases: TGTGCCAGCAGACCACCGGGACTAGAGGGGACCCAGTACTTC. Combining the CDR3 with reference TRBV7-2 and TRBJ2-5 gives the whole variable domain GAGVSQSPSNKVTEKGKDVELRCDPISGHTALYWYRQSLGQGLEFLIYFQGNSAPDKSGLPSDRFSAERTGGSVSTLTIQRTQQEDSAVYLCASRPPGLEGTQYFGPGTRLLVL.

The chain combines TRBV4-3 with TRBJ1-4; D is unclear. Germline V CDR1 and CDR2: LGHNA, YSLEER. The CDR3 spans 17 residues. The V end lost 1 base, the J end lost 0 bases, and 12 bases lay between the germline ends. The CDR3 reads CASSQGWQDATNEKLFF. The CDR3 bases are TGCGCCAGCAGCCAAGGTTGGCAGGATGCAACTAATGAAAAACTGTTTTTT.

V and J are TRBV6-5 and TRBJ2-3, with 11 bases identical to TRBD1. The CDR3 extends over 14 amino acids. CDR1 and CDR2 (germline): MNHEY, SVGAGI. V dropped 4 bases and J dropped 5; count of bases not matched to a gene: 2. DNA for the CDR3: TGTGCCAGCAGTTGGGACAGGGGGGGAGATACGCAGTATTTT. Translated: CASSWDRGGDTQYF.

This clone occurred many times. J is TRBJ1-2 and V is TRBV18; D might be TRBD1 (5 bases). Looked up from germline, CDR1 is KGHSH and CDR2 is LQKENI. The length of the CDR3 is 11 residues. V was cut by 8 bases and J by 7 bases, with 11 bases left in between. As DNA, the CDR3 is TGTGCCAGCGGAGAAACAGGTGGCTACACCTTC. The encoded protein is CASGETGGYTF. Drawing the rest from reference TRBV18 and TRBJ1-2, the complete variable domain is NAGVMQNPRHLVRRRGQEARLRCSPMKGHSHVYWYRQLPEEGLKFMVYLQKENIIDESGMPKERFSAEFPKEGPSILRIQQVVRGDSAAYFCASGETGGYTFGSGTRLTVV.

The J gene is TRBJ2-7, the V gene TRBV11-2; the D gene could be TRBD1 or TRBD2 (5 bases each). CDR3 length: 14 residues. V lost 4 bases and J lost 6, with 16 bases in between. CDR1 SGHAT and CDR2 FQNNGV come from the germline V gene. The CDR3 sequence is CASSSRARDGEQYV. As DNA, the CDR3 is TGTGCCAGCAGCTCCCGCGCCCGGGACGGCGAGCAGTACGTC.

CDR3 in DNA: TGCGCCAGCAGTGAGTCGAAAGGGTATGAAGATACGCAGTATTTT. It encodes CASSESKGYEDTQYF. The V and J genes are TRBV10-1 and TRBJ2-3, with unresolved D. Trimming took 0 bases from V and 5 from J, leaving 12 bases between them. Germline V lookup: CDR1 WNHNN, CDR2 SYGVQD (reference sequence). This CDR3 is 15 amino acids long.

The genes are TRBV7-3 and TRBJ2-3; D gene uncertain. This CDR3 has 13 amino acids. The V end was cut by 4 bases, the J end by 5 bases, with 10 bases between. Per the germline V gene, CDR1 is SGHTA and CDR2 is FQGTGA. CDR3 sequence: CASSSRTQDTQYF. Written as DNA, the CDR3 is TGTGCCAGCAGCTCTAGGACCCAAGATACGCAGTATTTT.

This clone appeared once. The rearrangement joins TRBV5-6 to TRBJ1-2; 10 bases are a match to TRBD1. Looked up from germline, CDR1 is SGHDT and CDR2 is YYEEEE. Trimming at V came to 3 bases and at J to 5 bases, leaving 4 bases not matched to a gene. This CDR3 has 14 amino acids. In DNA form, the CDR3 reads TGTGCCAGCAGCTCCGACAGGGGGCTTTATGGCTACACCTTC. This sequence encodes CASSSDRGLYGYTF.

This clone has only one observation. The DNA of the CDR3 is TGTGCCAGCAGCTTAGGAGGGGTTTGGTCTGAACTCGACTCCTACGAGCAGTACTTC. It is translated as CASSLGGVWSELDSYEQYF. V is TRBV11-2 and J is TRBJ2-7; D possibly matches TRBD1 or TRBD2 (5 bases each). From germline, CDR1 is SGHAT and CDR2 FQNNGV. The CDR3 covers 19 residues. The germline V and J ends were trimmed by 1 base and 0 bases, with 22 bases remaining between them. Drawing the rest from reference TRBV11-2 and TRBJ2-7, the complete variable domain is EAGVAQSPRYKIIEKRQSVAFWCNPISGHATLYWYQQILGQGPKLLIQFQNNGVVDDSQLPKDRFSAERLKGVDSTLKIQPAKLEDSAVYLCASSLGGVWSELDSYEQYFGPGTRLTVT.

This clone appeared a single time. The CDR3 DNA reads as TGTGCCACCAGCCCGGGGGGAGTTCTTGGGGCCAACGTCCTGACTTTC. Translating it yields CATSPGGVLGANVLTF. This chain links TRBV15 with TRBJ2-6; TRBD2 aligns across 7 bases. CDR3 length: 16 residues. Germline trimming cut 5 bases from V and 3 bases from J; bases unmatched to any gene: 7. Germline CDR1 LNHNV, CDR2 YYDKDF (reference sequence). Together with reference TRBV15 and TRBJ2-6, the CDR3 gives the full variable domain: DAMVIQNPRYQVTQFGKPVTLSCSQTLNHNVMYWYQQKSSQAPKLLFHYYDKDFNNEADTPDNFQSRRPNTSFCFLDIRSPGLGDTAMYLCATSPGGVLGANVLTFGAGSRLTVL.

This clone was counted a few times. The chain employs TRBV20-1 and TRBJ1-1; unclear D gene. The V gene lost 5 bases and the J gene lost 6 bases, with 7 bases spanning the gap. Germline V gene data show CDR1 as DFQATT and CDR2 as SNEGSKA (reference sequence). This CDR3 is built from 10 residues. For the CDR3, the DNA is TGCAGTGCTGGGAGGGCTGAAGCTTTCTTT. Translating it yields CSAGRAEAFF.

This clone was detected only once. V and J are TRBV30 and TRBJ1-5; no definite D call. There are 13 residues in the CDR3. Germline V gives CDR1 GTSNPN, CDR2 SVGIG (reference sequence). V was cut by 2 bases and J by 10 bases, with 15 bases left in between. CDR3 DNA sequence: TGTGCCTGGAGTAAAAGGCGACCGGAACCCCAGCATTTT. Amino acids: CAWSKRRPEPQHF.

This chain links TRBV15 with TRBJ1-6, with 7 bases that match TRBD1. The CDR3 totals 18 residues. CDR1 and CDR2 from the germline V gene are LNHNV and YYDKDF (reference sequence). V lost 5 bases to trimming and J lost 0 bases; unmatched junction nucleotides: 10. DNA of the CDR3: TGTGCCACCAGCTTCCCACAGGGGCCCCGCTCCTATAATTCACCCCTCCACTTT. Protein: CATSFPQGPRSYNSPLHF.

This clone was counted a single time. This chain uses TRBV7-2 with TRBJ1-5; D unclear. V gave up 1 base and J gave up 6 bases, with 19 bases separating them. The germline V gene has CDR1 SGHTA and CDR2 FQGNSA. The CDR3 is made up of 17 amino acids. The DNA for the CDR3 is TGTGCCAGCAGCTTAGTAGGTTCGGCCCGATCCGGTCAGCCCCAGCATTTT. Amino acids: CASSLVGSARSGQPQHF. Full variable domain (outside the CDR3, taken from reference TRBV7-2 and TRBJ1-5): GAGVSQSPSNKVTEKGKDVELRCDPISGHTALYWYRQSLGQGLEFLIYFQGNSAPDKSGLPSDRFSAERTGGSVSTLTIQRTQQEDSAVYLCASSLVGSARSGQPQHFGDGTRLSIL.

The chain has TRBV11-2 and TRBJ2-5; the match to TRBD2 covers 11 bases. V was pared by 8 bases and J by 9 bases, with 17 bases of the junction left unmatched. CDR1 SGHAT and CDR2 FQNNGV come from the germline V gene. The CDR3 is 16 amino acids. CDR3 protein: CASGHLLAGVRESQYF. The DNA for the CDR3 is TGTGCCAGCGGACATTTACTAGCGGGGGTAAGGGAGTCCCAGTACTTC.

The gene calls are TRBV2 and TRBJ2-3; 11 bases are a match to TRBD2. This CDR3 spans 15 amino acids. V shed 4 bases and J 1 base; nucleotides not matched to a gene: 1. Per germline, CDR1 SNHLY and CDR2 FYNNEI. CDR3 residues: CASSVAGGGTDTQYF. CDR3 in DNA: TGTGCCAGCAGTGTAGCGGGGGGGGGCACAGATACGCAGTATTTT.

The rearrangement uses TRBV5-8 and TRBJ1-1; D may be TRBD1 (6 bases). CDR3 length equals 14 residues. V lost 4 bases and J 3 bases, leaving 13 bases between the germline ends. Germline loops: CDR1 SGHTS, CDR2 YDEGEE. The CDR3 coding sequence is TGTGCCAGCAGCCAAACAGGGCTCGACACTGAAGCTTTCTTT. Amino acid sequence: CASSQTGLDTEAFF.

There are a few counts of this clone. The chain is built from TRBV5-4 and TRBJ1-5; 7 positions match TRBD1. Trimming removed 0 bases from V and 4 bases from J; junction bases left unmatched: 4. Looked up from germline, CDR1 is SGHNT and CDR2 is YYREEE (reference sequence). This CDR3 has 15 amino acids. The CDR3 region has the DNA TGTGCCAGCAGCTTGGGGGGACAGAGAAATCAGCCCCAGCATTTT. Translation gives CASSLGGQRNQPQHF.

The genes are TRBV11-3 and TRBJ2-5; D may correspond to TRBD1 or TRBD2 (6 bases each). The CDR3 loop spans 15 amino acids. Germline CDR1 and CDR2: SGHNT and YENEEA. Deletions cut 5 bases from V and 1 base from J, with 14 bases between. The CDR3 sequence: CASSKGGKAQETQYF. For the CDR3, the DNA is TGTGCCAGCAGCAAAGGGGGGAAGGCCCAAGAGACCCAGTACTTC.

CDR3 in DNA: TGTGCCAGCGCGGACGGTAATGAGCAGTTCTTC. Its translation is CASADGNEQFF. The V gene is TRBV6-5, the J gene TRBJ2-1, with D hard to call. The CDR3 is 11 residues long. Per the germline V gene, CDR1 is MNHEY and CDR2 is SVGAGI. The V end was cut by 8 bases, the J end by 7 bases, with 9 bases between.

The chain has TRBV9 and TRBJ1-2; 7 bases match TRBD1. V was pared by 3 bases and J by 4 bases, with 6 bases of the junction left unmatched. Per the germline V gene, CDR1 is SGDLS and CDR2 is YYNGEE. The CDR3 loop spans 14 amino acids. CDR3 sequence (DNA): TGTGCCAGCAGCGGGGGGACAGACCTCTATGGCTACACCTTC. As protein: CASSGGTDLYGYTF.